The 10 T cell receptor beta chains given below trace back to one sample, sequenced in a study of blood T cell repertoires in COVID-19. Generated by immunoSEQ multiplex PCR, the TCRdb table keeps only in-frame clones and is missing some. This table has about 220,000 clones, about 80% appearing once. Material: PBMCs or T cells enriched from blood (not recorded which). The receptors stem from a woman aged 45 to 65 who had been exposed to COVID-19.

Points on this clone: A much larger clonotype is one base distant, so this may be a read error. The V and J genes are TRBV11-2 and TRBJ2-7; 14 bases agree with TRBD2. The germline gives CDR1 SGHAT, CDR2 FQNNGV. The V segment lost 5 bases and the J segment 4 bases; nucleotides outside the gene matches: 4. The CDR3 consists of 15 residues. The CDR3 bases are TGTGCCAGCAGCCCGGGGACTAGCGGGGGTTACGAGCAGTACTTC. This codes for CASSPGTSGGYEQYF.

V and J are TRBV10-2 and TRBJ2-1, with D hard to call. This CDR3 has 13 residues. Per germline, CDR1 WSHSY and CDR2 SAAADI. V lost 5 bases to trimming and J lost 4 bases, with 9 bases between them. The CDR3 loop is CASSPTRYNEQFF. Here the CDR3 DNA reads TGCGCCAGCAGTCCGACACGTTACAATGAGCAGTTCTTC.

This clone was observed once. CDR3 bases: TGCGCCAGCAGCTTGGTTGGGCAGGGGGCAACTGAAGCTTTCTTT. This encodes CASSLVGQGATEAFF. This chain connects TRBV5-1 to TRBJ1-1; 8 nucleotides line up with TRBD1. The CDR3 spans 15 residues. CDR1 is SGHRS and CDR2 is YFSETQ in the germline V gene. The trim removed 0 bases at V and 5 bases at J, leaving 6 bases unmatched.

The chain links TRBV27 to TRBJ1-1, with TRBD1 as a possible D gene (6 bases). V was trimmed by 7 bases and J by 0 bases, leaving 9 bases between them. The CDR3 runs 13 residues. Germline assignment: CDR1 MNHEY and CDR2 SMNVEV (reference sequence). CDR3 in DNA: TGTGCCAGCAACGGGGGGCTGAACACTGAAGCTTTCTTT. Amino acid sequence: CASNGGLNTEAFF.

This clone has only one observation. The chain recombines TRBV10-3 with TRBJ1-2; the D is unclear. The CDR3 runs 14 residues. CDR1 and CDR2 (germline): ENHRY, SYGVKD. The V and J ends lost 4 bases and 8 bases respectively, with 17 bases between them. The chain's CDR3 is CAISGVGPGSGYTF. In nucleotides, the CDR3 is TGTGCCATCAGTGGAGTTGGGCCCGGCTCCGGCTACACCTTC.

To note about this clone: Within the sample, other DNA sequences also encode this same CDR3. The V and J genes are TRBV5-1 and TRBJ2-3; 10 bases map to TRBD2. The germline V gene has CDR1 SGHRS and CDR2 YFSETQ. With V trimmed by 0 bases and J by 5 bases, 3 bases remained unmatched. The CDR3 length is 15 residues. The DNA for the CDR3 is TGCGCCAGCAGCTTGGGCCTAGCGGGGGTAGATACGCAGTATTTT. As protein: CASSLGLAGVDTQYF. Variable domain in full (rest from reference TRBV5-1 and TRBJ2-3): KAGVTQTPRYLIKTRGQQVTLSCSPISGHRSVSWYQQTPGQGLQFLFEYFSETQRNKGNFPGRFSGRQFSNSRSEMNVSTLELGDSALYLCASSLGLAGVDTQYFGPGTRLTVL.

This clone was seen only a few times. The V and J genes are TRBV3-1 (or the pseudogene TRBV3-2) and TRBJ1-2, with D possibly TRBD1 on 5 matching bases. From germline, CDR1 is LGHDT and CDR2 YNNKEL (reference sequence). CDR3 length: 13 residues. V gave up 5 bases and J gave up 4 bases, with 11 bases separating them. CDR3 loop: CASSGVDSYGYTF. The CDR3 region has the DNA TGTGCCAGCAGCGGGGTAGACAGCTATGGCTACACCTTC.

The chain recombines TRBV28 with TRBJ1-6, with 7 positions matching TRBD1. J gave up 10 bases and V 10 bases, and 10 bases lay outside the gene matches. The CDR3 spans 13 residues. In germline, CDR1 is MDHEN, CDR2 SYDVKM. The CDR3 DNA sequence: TGTGCCACAGCAGGGGACAGAGCCTCACCCCTCCACTTT. Its protein is CATAGDRASPLHF.

The chain has TRBV19 and TRBJ1-4, with 9 nucleotides matching TRBD1. Germline V gives CDR1 LNHDA, CDR2 SQIVND (reference sequence). The CDR3 has 15 amino acids. Trimming removed 5 bases from V and 10 bases from J; junction bases left unmatched: 11. CDR3 protein: CASSLTGTGSRKLFF. The CDR3 DNA reads as TGTGCCAGTAGTTTAACCGGGACAGGGTCGCGAAAACTGTTTTTT. Full variable domain (remainder filled in from reference TRBV19 and TRBJ1-4): DGGITQSPKYLFRKEGQNVTLSCEQNLNHDAMYWYRQDPGQGLRLIYYSQIVNDFQKGDIAEGYSVSREKKESFPLTVTSAQKNPTAFYLCASSLTGTGSRKLFFGSGTQLSVL.

The chain is built from TRBV10-1 and TRBJ2-2, with 12 bases identical to TRBD2. The CDR3 has 15 amino acids. The V and J ends lost 2 bases and 6 bases, in that order; junction bases with no gene match: 1. Germline lookup yields CDR1 WNHNN and CDR2 SYGVQD (reference sequence). CDR3 in DNA: TGCGCCAGCAGTGAGGCTAGCGGGGGGGCCGGGGAGCTGTTTTTT. Translating gives CASSEASGGAGELFF.